Below, one T cell receptor beta chain is given with its context. Per the germline V gene, CDR1 is LGHNA and CDR2 is YSLEER. Trimming stripped 0 bases from V and 0 bases from J, with 19 bases between. CDR3 length: 19 residues. Clones were read by immunoSEQ multiplex PCR, and TCRdb kept only the in-frame ones, dropping some. The sample yields 650,000 to 950,000 clones, 70% to 90% seen once. The data originate from a study of shared T cell receptors in the human thymus. This same sample was also part of a study on human thymus T cells. That paper notes: Among thymic and blood repertoires, usage of V and J genes appeared biased.

V and J are TRBV4-3 and TRBJ2-3; no firm D call. The receptor was isolated from a girl in the first two years of life with a congenital heart defect. The sequenced material came from thymocytes. CDR3 amino acids: CASSQDVATEYISTDTQYF. CDR3 bases: TGCGCCAGCAGCCAAGATGTGGCGACTGAATATATAAGCACAGATACGCAGTATTTT.